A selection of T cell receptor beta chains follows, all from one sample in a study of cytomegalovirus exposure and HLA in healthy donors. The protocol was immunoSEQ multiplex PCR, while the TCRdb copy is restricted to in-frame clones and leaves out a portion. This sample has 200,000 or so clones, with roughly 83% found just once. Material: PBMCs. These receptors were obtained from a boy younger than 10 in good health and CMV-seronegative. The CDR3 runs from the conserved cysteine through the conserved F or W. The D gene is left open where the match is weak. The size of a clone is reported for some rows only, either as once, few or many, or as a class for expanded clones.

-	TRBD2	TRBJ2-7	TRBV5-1	TGCGCCAGCAGCTTGGACGGCGGGACTAGCGGGACCTCCGAGCAGTACTTC	CASSLDGGTSGTSEQYF
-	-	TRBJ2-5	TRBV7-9	TGTGCCAGCAGCTTAGGACAGCTCCAAGAGACCCAGTACTTC	CASSLGQLQETQYF
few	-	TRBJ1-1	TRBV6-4	TGTGCCAGCAGTGACGACTCCGGGGGTTCTGAAGCTTTCTTT	CASSDDSGGSEAFF
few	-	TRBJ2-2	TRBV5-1	TGCGCCAGCAGCTCGGGACAGAACACCGGGGAGCTGTTTTTT	CASSSGQNTGELFF
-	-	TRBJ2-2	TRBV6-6	TGTGCCAGCAGTTATTACCCAGCGGGGAACACCGGGGAGCTGTTTTTT	CASSYYPAGNTGELFF
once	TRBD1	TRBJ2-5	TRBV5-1	TGCGCCAGCAGCTTAACAGGGGAAGAGACCCAGTACTTC	CASSLTGEETQYF
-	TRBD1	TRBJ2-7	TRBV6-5	TGTGCCAGCAGAAAGCGGACAGGGGGATCTCACGAGCAGTACTTC	CASRKRTGGSHEQYF
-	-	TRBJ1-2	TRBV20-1	TGCAGTGCTAGGACAGAGTATGGCTACACCTTC	CSARTEYGYTF
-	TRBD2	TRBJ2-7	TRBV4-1	TGCGCCAGCAGCACCATAGCGGGAGGGCCGGATGAGCAGTACTTC	CASSTIAGGPDEQYF
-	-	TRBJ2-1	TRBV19	TGTGCCAGTAGGGGAGACGGGATTTACAATGAGCAGTTCTTC	CASRGDGIYNEQFF
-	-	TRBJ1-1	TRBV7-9	TGTGCCAGCAGCTCTTCCACTGAAGCTTTCTTT	CASSSSTEAFF
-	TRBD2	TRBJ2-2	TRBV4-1	TGCGCCAGCAGCCAGTCACTAGCGGGCGGGGAGCTGTTTTTT	CASSQSLAGGELFF
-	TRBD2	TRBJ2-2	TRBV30	TGTGCCTGGAGTCCTGGGGGACTAGCGGGGGCCTCGGGCGGGGAGCTGTTTTTT	CAWSPGGLAGASGGELFF
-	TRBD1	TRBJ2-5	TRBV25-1	TGTGCCAGCAGTGAACCCTCGGGACAGCGGATCCAAGAGACCCAGTACTTC	CASSEPSGQRIQETQYF
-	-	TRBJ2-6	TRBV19	TGTGCCAGTAGTATAGATGGGGAGCCCTCTGGGGCCAACGTCCTGACTTTC	CASSIDGEPSGANVLTF
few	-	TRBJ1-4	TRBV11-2	TGTGCCAGCAGCTGGGAGGTGGCAACTAATGAAAAACTGTTTTTT	CASSWEVATNEKLFF
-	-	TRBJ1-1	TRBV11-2	TGTGCCAGCAGCTTACCCGGTAACACTGAAGCTTTCTTT	CASSLPGNTEAFF
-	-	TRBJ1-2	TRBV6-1	TGTGCCAGCAGTGAAGCCGGGAGGCTGGGCGGCTACACCTTC	CASSEAGRLGGYTF
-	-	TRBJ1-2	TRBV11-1	TGTGCCAGCAGCTTTAGCAGTGGGGGCGATGGCTACACCTTC	CASSFSSGGDGYTF
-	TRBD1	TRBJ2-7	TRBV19	TGTGCCAGTAGTATAGTCGCAGGGGGAGTCTACGAGCAGTACTTC	CASSIVAGGVYEQYF
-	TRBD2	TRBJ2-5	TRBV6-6	TGTGCCAGCAGGGTCTCCCGCAGCGGGGGGTGGGAGACCCAGTACTTC	CASRVSRSGGWETQYF
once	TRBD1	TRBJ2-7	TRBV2	TGTGCCAGCAGGGTCGGGACAGGCCGAACCTACGAGCAGTACTTC	CASRVGTGRTYEQYF
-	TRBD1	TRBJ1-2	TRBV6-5	TGTGCCAGCAGTTACACATCCTCAGGGGGCGGTTATGGCTACACCTTC	CASSYTSSGGGYGYTF
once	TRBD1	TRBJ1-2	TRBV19	TGTGCCACCCAGGGACAGAGCTATGGCTACACCTTC	CATQGQSYGYTF
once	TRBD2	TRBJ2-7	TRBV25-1	TGTGCCAGTAGCGGGGGAGCCTCCTACGAGCAGTACTTC	CASSGGASYEQYF
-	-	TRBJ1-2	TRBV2	TGTGCCACCCTCCTTTCCAGGGATGGCTACACCTTC	CATLLSRDGYTF
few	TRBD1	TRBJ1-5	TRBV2	TGTGCCAGCGTCCCCGAAGGGGGCGGTCAGCCCCAGCATTTT	CASVPEGGGQPQHF
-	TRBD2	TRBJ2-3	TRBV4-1	TGCGCCAGCAGGACCCTCAGCGGGGGGACGCCCACAGATACGCAGTATTTT	CASRTLSGGTPTDTQYF
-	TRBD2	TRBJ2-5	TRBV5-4	TGTGCCAGCAGCTCCGGGACTAGTGGAGAGACCCAGTACTTC	CASSSGTSGETQYF
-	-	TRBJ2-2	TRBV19	TGTGCCAGTAGTATGATGAGTTGGAACACCGGGGAGCTGTTTTTT	CASSMMSWNTGELFF
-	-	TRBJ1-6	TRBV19	TGTGCCAGTAGTATGTCGCAGGGGACCCTCCACTTT	CASSMSQGTLHF
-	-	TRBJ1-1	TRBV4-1	TGCGCCAGCAGCCAAGAGGGGGGGTCCCAAGCTTTCTTT	CASSQEGGSQAFF
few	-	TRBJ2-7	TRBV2	TGTGCCAGCAGTCGACAGCTCTACGAGCAGTACTTC	CASSRQLYEQYF
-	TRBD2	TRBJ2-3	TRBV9	TGTGCCAGCAGCGTAAACGGGGGGACCCCAGATACGCAGTATTTT	CASSVNGGTPDTQYF
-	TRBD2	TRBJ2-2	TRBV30	TGTGCCTGGAGTTGGGGGGGGAACACCGGGGAGCTGTTTTTT	CAWSWGGNTGELFF